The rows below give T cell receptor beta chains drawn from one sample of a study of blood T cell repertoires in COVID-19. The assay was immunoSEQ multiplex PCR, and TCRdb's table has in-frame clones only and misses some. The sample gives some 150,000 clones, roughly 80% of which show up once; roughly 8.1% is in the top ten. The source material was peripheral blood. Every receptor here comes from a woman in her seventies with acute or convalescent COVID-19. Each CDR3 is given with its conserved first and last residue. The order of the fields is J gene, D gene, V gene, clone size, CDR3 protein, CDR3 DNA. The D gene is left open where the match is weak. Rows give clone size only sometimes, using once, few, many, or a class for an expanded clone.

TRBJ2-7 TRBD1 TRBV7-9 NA CASSHKAQGWGYEQYF TGTGCCAGCAGCCATAAGGCACAGGGGTGGGGCTACGAGCAGTACTTC
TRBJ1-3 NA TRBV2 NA CASSEIIGSSGNTIYF TGTGCCAGCAGTGAAATTATCGGTAGCTCTGGAAACACCATATATTTT
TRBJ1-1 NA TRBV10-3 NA CAISESTGTEAFF TGTGCCATCAGTGAGTCGACGGGCACTGAAGCTTTCTTT
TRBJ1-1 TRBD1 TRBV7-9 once CASSFYDRVGNTEAFF TGTGCCAGCAGCTTCTACGACAGGGTCGGGAACACTGAAGCTTTCTTT
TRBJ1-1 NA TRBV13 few CASSSGGNTEAFF TGTGCCAGCAGCTCGGGGGGGAACACTGAAGCTTTCTTT
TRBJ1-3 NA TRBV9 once CASSRGGNSGNTIYF TGTGCCAGCAGCCGTGGGGGCAACTCTGGAAACACCATATATTTT
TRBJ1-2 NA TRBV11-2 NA CASSSPGLSNYGYTF TGTGCCAGCAGCTCCCCCGGACTTTCTAACTATGGCTACACCTTC
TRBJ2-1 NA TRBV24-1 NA CATSSVGDEQFF TGTGCCACCAGCAGCGTCGGGGATGAGCAGTTCTTC
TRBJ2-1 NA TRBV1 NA CTSSQDPRDSYNEQFF TGCACCAGCAGCCAAGATCCGAGGGACTCGTACAATGAGCAGTTCTTC
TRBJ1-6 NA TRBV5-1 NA CASSLDGQGSPLHF TGCGCCAGCAGCTTGGATGGGCAGGGGTCACCCCTCCACTTT
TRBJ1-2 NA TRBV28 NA CASSLYQVWNGYTF TGTGCCAGCAGTTTATATCAGGTCTGGAATGGCTACACCTTC
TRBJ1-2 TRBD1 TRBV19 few CASSGQAVYGYTF TGTGCCAGTAGCGGACAGGCCGTCTATGGCTACACCTTC
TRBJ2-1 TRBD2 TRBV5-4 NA CASSSDGTSGRDYNEQFF TGTGCCAGCAGCTCAGACGGGACTAGCGGGAGGGATTACAATGAGCAGTTCTTC
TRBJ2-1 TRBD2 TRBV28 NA CASSPPGTSGSKQFF TGTGCCAGCAGTCCACCCGGGACTAGCGGGAGTAAGCAGTTCTTC
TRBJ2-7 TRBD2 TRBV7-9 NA CASSLFRLAGVLSYEQYF TGTGCCAGCAGCTTATTTAGGCTAGCGGGGGTTCTCTCCTACGAGCAGTACTTC
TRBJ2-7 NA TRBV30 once CAWSGVWFFDEQYF TGTGCCTGGAGTGGCGTTTGGTTTTTCGACGAGCAGTACTTC
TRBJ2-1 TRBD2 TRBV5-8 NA CASSLIAGGREQFF TGTGCCAGCAGCTTGATAGCGGGGGGCCGAGAGCAGTTCTTC
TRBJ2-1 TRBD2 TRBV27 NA CASSLGTSGRSLYNEQFF TGTGCCAGCAGTTTAGGAACTAGCGGGAGGTCGTTATACAATGAGCAGTTCTTC
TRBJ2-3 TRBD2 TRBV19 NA CSSGGPTTQYF TGTTCTAGCGGGGGGCCGACTACGCAGTATTTT
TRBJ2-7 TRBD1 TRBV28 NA CACGQGVREQYF TGTGCCTGCGGACAGGGGGTGAGGGAGCAGTACTTC
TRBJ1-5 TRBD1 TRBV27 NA CASSPQGANQPQHF TGTGCCAGCAGTCCCCAGGGGGCTAATCAGCCCCAGCATTTT
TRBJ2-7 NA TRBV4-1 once CASSQDQTETRFYEQYF TGCGCCAGCAGCCAAGACCAGACGGAGACGAGGTTCTACGAGCAGTACTTC
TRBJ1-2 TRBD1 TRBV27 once CASRGTGYGYTF TGTGCCAGCAGGGGGACAGGCTATGGCTACACCTTC
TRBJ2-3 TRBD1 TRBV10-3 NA CAISDRDRGKGDTQYF TGTGCCATCAGTGACCGGGACAGGGGGAAAGGGGATACGCAGTATTTT
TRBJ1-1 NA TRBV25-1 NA CASSPGDLLGTEAFF TGTGCCAGCAGTCCAGGGGACCTTTTAGGTACTGAAGCTTTCTTT
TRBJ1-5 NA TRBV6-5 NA CASSYDRTAQPQHF TGTGCCAGCAGTTACGACAGGACGGCCCAGCCCCAGCATTTT
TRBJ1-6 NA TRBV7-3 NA CASSLMGARSPLHF TGTGCCAGCAGCTTAATGGGGGCTCGTTCACCCCTCCACTTT
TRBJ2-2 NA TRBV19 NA CARPVREKMWELFF TGTGCCAGACCAGTAAGGGAGAAGATGTGGGAGCTGTTTTTT
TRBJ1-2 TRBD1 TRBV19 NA CASNTRDSTYGYTF TGTGCCAGTAACACCCGGGACAGCACCTATGGCTACACCTTC
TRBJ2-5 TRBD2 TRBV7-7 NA CASSLVVAGGGSETQYF TGTGCCAGCAGCTTAGTCGTAGCGGGAGGGGGATCCGAGACCCAGTACTTC
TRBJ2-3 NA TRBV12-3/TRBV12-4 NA CASTLTSTDTQYF TGTGCCAGCACCCTAACCAGCACAGATACGCAGTATTTT
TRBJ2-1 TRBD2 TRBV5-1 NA CASSPTSGGNNEQFF TGCGCCAGCAGTCCCACTAGCGGGGGGAACAATGAGCAGTTCTTC
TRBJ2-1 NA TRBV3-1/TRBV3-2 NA CASSQVYGEQFF TGTGCCAGCAGCCAAGTGTACGGTGAGCAGTTCTTC
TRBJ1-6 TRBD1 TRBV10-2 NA CASSFDRVNSPLHF TGCGCCAGCAGTTTCGACAGGGTTAATTCACCCCTCCACTTT
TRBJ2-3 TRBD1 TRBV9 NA CASSAGQILLGIPPTDTQYF TGTGCCAGCAGCGCGGGACAGATCCTTTTGGGAATTCCCCCCACAGATACGCAGTATTTT
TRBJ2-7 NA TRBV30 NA CAWSVGGKQYF TGTGCCTGGAGTGTAGGGGGTAAGCAGTACTTC
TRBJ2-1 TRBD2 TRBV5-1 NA CASSLARTSGYNEQFF TGCGCCAGCAGCTTGGCTAGGACTAGCGGCTACAATGAGCAGTTCTTC
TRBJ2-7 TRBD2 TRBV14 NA CASNRGGIIYEQYF TGTGCCAGCAACCGGGGGGGGATTATTTACGAGCAGTACTTC
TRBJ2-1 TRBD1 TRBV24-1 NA CATSDPRTGGSSYNEQFF TGTGCCACCAGTGACCCCCGAACAGGGGGGTCTTCCTACAATGAGCAGTTCTTC
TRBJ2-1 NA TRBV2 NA CASSVTGHEQFF TGTGCCAGCAGTGTTACAGGTCATGAGCAGTTCTTC
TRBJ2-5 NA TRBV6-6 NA CASSSEKTQYF TGTGCCAGCAGTTCCGAGAAGACCCAGTACTTC
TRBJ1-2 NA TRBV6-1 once CASSESAERGGYTF TGTGCCAGCAGTGAAAGTGCAGAGAGAGGTGGCTACACCTTC
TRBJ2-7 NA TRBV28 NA CASTGVSYEQYF TGTGCCAGCACGGGAGTATCCTACGAGCAGTACTTC
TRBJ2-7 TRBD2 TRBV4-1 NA CASSRDSGSGNEQYF TGCGCCAGCAGCCGAGATAGCGGGAGTGGCAACGAGCAGTACTTC
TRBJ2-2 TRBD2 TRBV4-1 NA CASSLGLAGGSGELFF TGCGCCAGCAGCCTTGGCCTAGCGGGAGGTTCCGGGGAGCTGTTTTTT
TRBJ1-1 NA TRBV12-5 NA CASGLVLRGENTEAFF TGTGCTAGTGGTTTGGTACTTCGGGGAGAGAACACTGAAGCTTTCTTT
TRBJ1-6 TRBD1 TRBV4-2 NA CASSHEDRVSSPLHF TGTGCCAGCAGCCACGAAGACAGGGTTAGTTCACCCCTCCACTTT
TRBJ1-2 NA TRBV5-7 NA CASSPRTGGGSGGYTF TGTGCCAGCAGCCCACGAACGGGTGGAGGGAGCGGTGGCTACACCTTC
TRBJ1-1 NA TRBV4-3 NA CASSRGDSNTEAFF TGCGCCAGCAGCCGAGGCGACAGTAACACTGAAGCTTTCTTT
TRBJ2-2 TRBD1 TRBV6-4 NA CASRGQGPNTGELFF TGTGCCAGCAGGGGACAGGGCCCGAACACCGGGGAGCTGTTTTTT
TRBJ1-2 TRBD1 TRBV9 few CASSQSSGQIYGYTF TGTGCCAGCAGTCAAAGTTCGGGACAGATTTATGGCTACACCTTC